This TCR beta chain comes out of a study of human T cells and chemical hapten exposure. Study results and caveats: Patch test score was positively correlated with the counts of PT1 expanded TCRs. Versus controls, expanded TCRs had significantly more large CDR3 similarity clusters.

TCRdb reanalysed the RACE reads using MiXCR and keeps one entry per CDR3 protein. The sample records some 400,000 distinct CDR3 sequences, about 4.8% being singletons. This clonotype was counted a few times. Its antigen remains unknown. Trimming pared 5 bases from V and 13 bases from J, leaving 17 bases between. Germline-derived CDR1 and CDR2 are SSHAT and FNYEAQ (reference sequence). The CDR3 contains 12 residues. This sample's time point: patch test 1, 2 weeks after DPC sensitization. Regarding treatment: therapeutic diphenylcyclopropenone sensitization with weekly scalp DPC. Blood was collected ahead of every patch test applied.

The clonotype comes from a woman aged 45-60 years with alopecia areata. Some clones in this sample may be carry-over from other donors' samples. The gene calls are TRBV7-7 and TRBJ1-2, with D perhaps TRBD1 (5 bases). Sequenced material: whole blood, taken in connection with sensitization to the hapten diphenylcyclopropenone (DPC). The CDR3 is CASSPPGGDFTF. CDR3 bases: TGTGCCAGCAGCCCCCCCGGGGGAGATTTCACCTTC.